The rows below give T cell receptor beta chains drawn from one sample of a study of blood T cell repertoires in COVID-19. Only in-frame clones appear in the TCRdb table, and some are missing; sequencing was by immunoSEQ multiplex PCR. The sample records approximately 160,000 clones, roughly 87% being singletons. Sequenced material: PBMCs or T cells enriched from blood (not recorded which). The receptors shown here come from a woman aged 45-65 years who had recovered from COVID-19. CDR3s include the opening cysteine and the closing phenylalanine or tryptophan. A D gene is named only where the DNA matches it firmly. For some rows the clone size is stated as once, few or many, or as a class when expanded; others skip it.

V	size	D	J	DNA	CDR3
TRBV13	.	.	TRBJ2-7	TGTGCCAGCAGCACCACGTGGGGGGAGGAGTCCTACGAGCAGTACTTC	CASSTTWGEESYEQYF
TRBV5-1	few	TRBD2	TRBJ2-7	TGCGCCAGCAAAAGTAGGGCTAGCGGGTTTACCTACGAGCAGTACTTC	CASKSRASGFTYEQYF
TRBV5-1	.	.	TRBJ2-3	TGCGCCAGCAGCTTGGAAGGCAGGGGAACAGATACGCAGTATTTT	CASSLEGRGTDTQYF
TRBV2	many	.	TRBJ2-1	TGTGCCAGCAATCCGACAGGTTCCTACAATGAGCAGTTCTTC	CASNPTGSYNEQFF
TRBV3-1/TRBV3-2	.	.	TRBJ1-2	TGTGCCAGCAGCCAAGAGCGGGGGGGCTACACCTTC	CASSQERGGYTF
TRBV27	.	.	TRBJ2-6	TGTGCCAGCAGTATCAGTCTCTCTGGGGCCAACGTCCTGACTTTC	CASSISLSGANVLTF
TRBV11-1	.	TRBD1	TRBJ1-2	TGTGCCAGCAGCTCGGGACAGGGCCTTAACTATGGCTACACCTTC	CASSSGQGLNYGYTF
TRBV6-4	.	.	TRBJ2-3	TGTGCCAGCAGTGAGGGGGCTAGCAAGGGGGAAGATACGCAGTATTTT	CASSEGASKGEDTQYF
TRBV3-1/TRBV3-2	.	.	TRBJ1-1	TGTGCCAGCAGCCGCTACGCTACAGGTACTGAAGCTTTCTTT	CASSRYATGTEAFF
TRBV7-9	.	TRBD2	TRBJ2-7	TGTGCCAGCAGCTCCGCTAGCGGGAGCCCCTACGAGCAGTACTTC	CASSSASGSPYEQYF
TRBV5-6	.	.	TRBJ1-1	TGTGCCAGCAGCTTTTTGGTGTCAGGGAGGGACACTGAAGCTTTCTTT	CASSFLVSGRDTEAFF
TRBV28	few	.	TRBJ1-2	TGTGCCAGCAGATCGACAGGCGGACCTAACTATGGCTACACCTTC	CASRSTGGPNYGYTF
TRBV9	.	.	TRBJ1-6	TGTGCCAGCAGCGTAGCTTCAGGCAGCTCCTATAATTCACCCCTCCACTTT	CASSVASGSSYNSPLHF
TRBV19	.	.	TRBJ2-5	TGTGCCAGTAGGCACGGCCAAGAGACCCAGTACTTC	CASRHGQETQYF
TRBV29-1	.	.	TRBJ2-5	TGCAGCGTTGAGGGGGCGGCCCCGGGTCAAGAGACCCAGTACTTC	CSVEGAAPGQETQYF
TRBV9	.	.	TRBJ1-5	TGTGCCAGCAGCGGAGGGACAAATAGCAATCAGCCCCAGCATTTT	CASSGGTNSNQPQHF
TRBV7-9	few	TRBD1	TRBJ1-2	TGTGCCAGCAGCTTAGGCGACAGGGGGCTTGGCTACACCTTC	CASSLGDRGLGYTF
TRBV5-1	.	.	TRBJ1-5	TGCGCCAGCAGCCCGGAACCGGGTAGCAATCAGCCCCAGCATTTT	CASSPEPGSNQPQHF
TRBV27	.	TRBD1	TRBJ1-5	TGTGCCAGCAGTTTAGGTGGGCAGGGGGCCAAACAGCCCCAGCATTTT	CASSLGGQGAKQPQHF
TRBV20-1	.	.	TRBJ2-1	TGCAGTGCTAGTGGCGGTCCCTACAATGAGCAGTTCTTC	CSASGGPYNEQFF
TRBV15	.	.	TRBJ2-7	TGTGCCACCAGCAGAGATACCCAGGACTACGAGCAGTACTTC	CATSRDTQDYEQYF
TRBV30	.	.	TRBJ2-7	TGTGCCGGGAACGTCGGGAGCAATCGGTACGAGCAGTACTTC	CAGNVGSNRYEQYF
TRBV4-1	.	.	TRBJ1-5	TGCGCCAGCAGCCAAGAAGCAGGGGTGCAGCCCCAGCATTTT	CASSQEAGVQPQHF
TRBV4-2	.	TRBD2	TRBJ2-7	TGTGCCAGCAGCCAAGGTTACAGCGGGAGCTCCTACGAGCAGTACTTC	CASSQGYSGSSYEQYF
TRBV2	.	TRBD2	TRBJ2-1	TGTGCCAGCAGTGAATGGGCAGGGGGCGGACTAGCGGGAGGGCGTGAGCAGTTCTTC	CASSEWAGGGLAGGREQFF
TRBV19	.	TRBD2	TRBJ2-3	TGTGCCAGTAATAGCGGGGTAAGCACAGATACGCAGTATTTT	CASNSGVSTDTQYF
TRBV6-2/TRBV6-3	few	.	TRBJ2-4	TGTGCCAGCAGTGGACTTCTAGCCAAAAACATTCAGTACTTC	CASSGLLAKNIQYF
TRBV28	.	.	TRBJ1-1	TGTGCCAGCAGTTCCCCAGGGACTGAAGCTTTCTTT	CASSSPGTEAFF
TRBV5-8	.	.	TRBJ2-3	TGTGCCAGCAGCCTACACAGACGCTCAGGGGTAGATACGCAGTATTTT	CASSLHRRSGVDTQYF
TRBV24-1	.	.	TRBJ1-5	TGTGCCACCAGTGAATCCGAGACAGTTCAGCCCCAGCATTTT	CATSESETVQPQHF
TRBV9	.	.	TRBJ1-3	TGTGCCAGCAGCGTAGCGGCTGAGGGCGAGAGCTCTGGAAACACCATATATTTT	CASSVAAEGESSGNTIYF
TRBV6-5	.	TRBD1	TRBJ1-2	TGTGCCAGCAGATCACTCGGACAGGCTAACTATGGCTACACCTTC	CASRSLGQANYGYTF
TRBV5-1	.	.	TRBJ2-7	TGCGCCAGCAGCTTGGATGTTTCCCGCGAGCAGTACTTC	CASSLDVSREQYF